This note documents a single T cell receptor beta chain sequence. Its antigen is currently not known. No quality values exist for individual bases; no much larger clone is one base distant. This record belongs to a study of human T cells and chemical hapten exposure (TCRdb year 2021). Looking at the study overall: For sensitization, 2% DPC in acetone was applied to a 2 cm by 2 cm area of upper inner arm skin. Patients additionally received weekly therapeutic DPC doses to the scalp throughout the approximately 24-week study period. Patch testing on the upper back used Finn chambers containing 0.01% DPC, with scoring done after 6 days according to International Contact Dermatitis Research Group standards. Most of the patients in the cohort were female, and the cohort covered alopecia areata with under or over 50% scalp involvement, alopecia totalis and alopecia universalis. Libraries were pooled for sequencing, and variation in per-sample TCR yields was attributed mainly to small differences in library volumes within the pool. This study followed changes in the peripheral blood TCR repertoire in vivo during primary and secondary sensitization of alopecia patients to the hapten diphenylcyclopropenone (DPC). Blood was sampled from patients pre-sensitization (week 0) and at 2, 6 and about 24 weeks after DPC sensitization. Around 30 alopecia patients provided blood for TCR sequencing at one to four time points (pre-sensitization, 2, 6 and 24 weeks). The paper's findings and limits, for the study overall: Patch test score was positively correlated with the number of PT1 expanded TCRs, with significance at thresholds 8, 16 and 32 but not at 4. Because all patients had alopecia, a presumed autoimmune disease, the immune response of the patients might differ from that of healthy individuals. No change with DPC sensitization was found in the number of TCRs above 1 in 1000 frequency, and no evidence of global repertoire structure alterations was found. Repeated subsampling changed both the strength of the expansion versus patch-test correlation and the threshold at which that correlation became significant. Expanded TCRs formed significantly more large CDR3 similarity clusters than pre-sensitization or healthy control sets, consistent with antigen-driven responses.

The library came from RACE. The data were produced on a NextSeq 500. During library preparation, unique molecular identifiers were attached to individual cDNA molecules so that TCRs could be counted quantitatively and reproducibly. For every blood RNA sample, sequencing covered both the TCR alpha and TCR beta chains. Per the original workflow: The median number of TCRs per sample was 95,638, ranging from about 20,000 to 750,000. V, J and CDR3 annotation of the TCR reads was performed with the Decombinator software suite. Every sample was subsampled to the same number of TCRs (28,000) for the PS versus PT1 abundance plots. TCRs were defined as expanded if absent before sensitization and observed at least eight times at the 2-week time point. TCRdb reran the public reads through fastp at Q25 and MiXCR, keeping productive beta chains. Merged by CDR3 protein, the rows form single entries marked with the most common genes and DNA. These V and J calls are TCRdb output, not the study's own analysis. The sample records approximately 110,000 distinct CDR3 sequences, 30% to 35% of which are singletons. More than 2.5% of the sample rests with the top ten.

The time point label here, explained by the study, means: patch test 3, about 24 weeks after DPC sensitization. Reading the label with the study, this specimen's treatment or condition is: therapeutic diphenylcyclopropenone sensitization with weekly scalp DPC. Blood at each patch-test visit was drawn before the patch test was applied. To be eligible, patients had to be aged 18 to 70, diagnosed with alopecia and judged suitable for DPC therapy, while pregnant patients were excluded. Total RNA was isolated from unfractionated whole blood collected in Tempus Blood RNA tubes. From cysteine to phenylalanine, the CDR3 is 16 amino acids long. Here the CDR3 DNA is all that survives: 48 bases in frame from base 1. From a lookup of the germline V gene, CDR1 and CDR2 are SGDLS and YYNGEE. V is cut by 0 bases and J by 0 bases, and the space between the germline ends is 9 bases.

This TCR came from a man aged 35 to 55 with alopecia areata. Some clones in this sample may be carry-over from other donors' samples. The chain joins TRBV9 to TRBJ2-2, and perhaps TRBD2 as D gene, on 5 matching bases. This specimen consisted of whole blood, obtained in connection with sensitization to the hapten diphenylcyclopropenone (DPC). This receptor has the CDR3 CASSVEPAANTGELFF. The DNA sequence is given as TGTGCCAGCAGCGTAGAACCAGCGGCGAACACCGGGGAGCTGTTTTTT.